Here is one TCR beta chain with its context. The data were produced by immunoSEQ multiplex PCR, yet TCRdb's version contains in-frame clones alone and is incomplete. The table lists nearly 70,000 clones, nearly 90% of them singletons. The data are from a study of blood T cell repertoires in COVID-19. Turning to the study itself: Samples taken during acute and convalescent COVID-19 were collected in the United States, Italy and Spain.

V lost 6 bases, J lost 1 base, and 13 bases stayed unmatched. The CDR3 has 16 amino acids. CDR1 SQVTM and CDR2 ANQGSEA come from the germline V gene. The sequencing input was peripheral blood. The chain links TRBV29-1 to TRBJ2-3, with TRBD2 matching 7 bases. This receptor was obtained from a woman aged 45-60 years with COVID-19, enrolled during active disease. The CDR3 here is CSVGPFIAGRTDTQYF. In nucleotides, the CDR3 is TGCAGCGTGGGGCCCTTCATAGCGGGCCGCACAGATACGCAGTATTTT.